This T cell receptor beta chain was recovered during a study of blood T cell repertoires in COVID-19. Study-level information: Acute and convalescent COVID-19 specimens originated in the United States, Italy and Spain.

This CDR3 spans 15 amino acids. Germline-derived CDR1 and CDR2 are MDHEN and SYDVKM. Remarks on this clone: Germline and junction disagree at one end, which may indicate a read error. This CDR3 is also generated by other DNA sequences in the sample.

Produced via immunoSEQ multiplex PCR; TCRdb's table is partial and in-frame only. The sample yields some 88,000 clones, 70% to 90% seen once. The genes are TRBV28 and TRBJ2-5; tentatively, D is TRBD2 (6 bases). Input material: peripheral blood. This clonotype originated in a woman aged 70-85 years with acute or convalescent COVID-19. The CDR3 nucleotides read TGCGCCAGCAGTTTATCGTGGCGGGATCAAGAGACCCAGTACTTC. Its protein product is CASSLSWRDQETQYF.